Following are 16 T cell receptor beta chains from one sample sequenced in a study of blood T cell repertoires in COVID-19 (dated by TCRdb to about 2020). Preparation of the library involved the immunoSEQ multiplex PCR assay. TCRdb took over this immuneACCESS table, retaining in-frame rearrangements with V and J assigned. Such tables are incomplete; in checked studies, under half of the missing clones stem from an unresolved V gene, and the remainder is unexplained. The sample table holds 95,000 to 110,000 clones, of which more than 70% were seen once. The ten largest clones capture 15% to 20% of the sample. The sample comprised peripheral blood. The receptors stem from a woman aged 80 or over in a cohort sampled during active COVID-19.

The chain links TRBV10-3 to TRBJ1-1; D is perhaps TRBD1 (6 bases). This CDR3 is built from 14 residues. V lost 2 bases and J lost 1, with 8 bases in between. Looked up from germline, CDR1 is ENHRY and CDR2 is SYGVKD. CDR3 DNA: TGTGCCATCAGTGAGGGGACACGGAACACTGAAGCTTTCTTT. Residues: CAISEGTRNTEAFF.

The gene calls are TRBV25-1 and TRBJ1-2; D not resolved. Germline values: CDR1 MGHDK, CDR2 SYGVNS. The CDR3 is 11 residues long. V lost 8 bases, J lost 5 bases, and 9 bases lay in between. CDR3 nucleotides: TGTGCCAGCGGGCAGAGTTATGGCTACACCTTC. Protein product: CASGQSYGYTF.

The chain carries TRBV24-1 and TRBJ2-1; 12 bases map to TRBD1. With 4 bases clipped from V and 8 bases from J, the junction kept 5 bases outside the gene matches. In germline, CDR1 is KGHDR, CDR2 SFDVKD. This CDR3 comprises 15 residues. CDR3 protein: CATSDGDRGQDEQFF. The CDR3 DNA is TGTGCCACCAGTGACGGGGACAGGGGGCAAGATGAGCAGTTCTTC.

The V gene is TRBV6-5, the J gene TRBJ2-5, with 7 positions matching TRBD1. Losses at the gene ends were 6 bases for V and 5 bases for J; bases not matched to a gene: 12. The CDR3 sequence is 15 residues long. In germline, CDR1 is MNHEY, CDR2 SVGAGI. This CDR3 reads CASRWRTGPEETQYF. The DNA of the CDR3 is TGTGCCAGCAGGTGGAGGACAGGCCCCGAGGAGACCCAGTACTTC.

The chain uses TRBV19 and TRBJ2-2; TRBD2 agrees at 8 bases. CDR3 length: 14 residues. Germline V gene data show CDR1 as LNHDA and CDR2 as SQIVND (reference sequence). The ends lost 9 bases at V and 7 bases at J; junction bases unmatched: 10. The CDR3 here is CASHSGARRGELFF. CDR3 sequence (DNA): TGTGCCAGCCATAGCGGGGCCAGGCGCGGGGAGCTGTTTTTT.

The V and J genes are TRBV10-1 and TRBJ1-5; 7 positions agree with TRBD1. Per germline, CDR1 WNHNN and CDR2 SYGVQD (reference sequence). This CDR3 has 13 amino acids. V was clipped by 6 bases and J by 8 bases; unmatched bases: 7. The CDR3 DNA is TGCGCCAGCAGCCCTACCACAGGGGAGCCCCAGCATTTT. It is translated as CASSPTTGEPQHF.

This clone was observed once. The gene calls are TRBV5-1 and TRBJ2-1; D might be TRBD1 (6 bases). V was pared by 0 bases and J by 6 bases, with 10 bases between. The CDR3 sequence is 14 residues long. Germline CDR1 is SGHRS and CDR2 is YFSETQ. CDR3 sequence reads: CASSLDRASNEQFF. DNA for the CDR3: TGCGCCAGCAGCTTGGACAGGGCTAGCAATGAGCAGTTCTTC.

This sequence joins TRBV29-1 and TRBJ1-2; TRBD1 matches at 9 bases. CDR1 SQVTM and CDR2 ANQGSEA come from the germline V gene. The CDR3 is 15 residues long. V lost 4 bases and J lost 5; bases outside the gene matches: 11. The CDR3 here is CSVALGTGHRYGYTF. CDR3 sequence (DNA): TGCAGCGTTGCGTTAGGGACAGGGCATAGGTATGGCTACACCTTC.

This clone was picked up one time. The chain links TRBV15 to TRBJ2-1; no reliable D call. The CDR3 extends over 14 amino acids. V lost 8 bases and J lost 3, with 14 bases in between. CDR1 LNHNV and CDR2 YYDKDF come from the germline V gene (reference sequence). The chain's CDR3 is CATSPQSDYNEQFF. In DNA, the CDR3 is TGTGCCACCTCCCCCCAGTCCGACTACAATGAGCAGTTCTTC.

The rearrangement uses TRBV25-1 and TRBJ1-1; TRBD1 matches at 7 bases. This CDR3 has 13 amino acids. CDR1 and CDR2 (germline): MGHDK, SYGVNS. V lost 9 bases and J lost 7; bases outside the gene matches: 11. CDR3 sequence (DNA): TGTGCCAGTCGGACAGGAATCTCTCATGAAGCTTTCTTT. This codes for CASRTGISHEAFF. Looking up the rest from reference TRBV25-1 and TRBJ1-1 gives the full variable domain: EADIYQTPRYLVIGTGKKITLECSQTMGHDKMYWYQQDPGMELHLIHYSYGVNSTEKGDLSSESTVSRIRTEHFPLTLESARPSHTSQYLCASRTGISHEAFFGQGTRLTVV.

This clone has only one observation. J is TRBJ2-5 and V is TRBV3-1 (or the pseudogene TRBV3-2), with TRBD1 matching 10 bases. V lost 4 bases, J lost 5 bases, and 7 bases stayed unmatched. The CDR3 is made up of 15 amino acids. Germline V gene lookup returns CDR1 LGHDT and CDR2 YNNKEL (reference sequence). CDR3 nucleotide sequence: TGTGCCAGCAGCCTACCCGGGACAGGGGACGAGACCCAGTACTTC. It codes for CASSLPGTGDETQYF.

This chain uses TRBV9 with TRBJ2-7, with D possibly matching TRBD2 (6 bases). Trimming pared 0 bases from V and 1 base from J, leaving 14 bases between. Germline loops: CDR1 SGDLS, CDR2 YYNGEE. This CDR3 is built from 16 residues. DNA of the CDR3: TGTGCCAGCAGCGTAGAACCGGGAGAGCTATCCTACGAGCAGTACTTC. Residues: CASSVEPGELSYEQYF.

The chain employs TRBV11-2 and TRBJ1-3; no reliable D call. The CDR3 covers 18 residues. V was shortened by 4 bases and J by 0 bases, with 19 bases between the two germline ends. Germline lookup yields CDR1 SGHAT and CDR2 FQNNGV. As DNA, the CDR3 is TGTGCCAGCAGCTCCCGGAGTAGCTCGGTGTCCTCTGGAAACACCATATATTTT. Residues: CASSSRSSSVSSGNTIYF. Together with reference TRBV11-2 and TRBJ1-3, the CDR3 gives the full variable domain: EAGVAQSPRYKIIEKRQSVAFWCNPISGHATLYWYQQILGQGPKLLIQFQNNGVVDDSQLPKDRFSAERLKGVDSTLKIQPAKLEDSAVYLCASSSRSSSVSSGNTIYFGEGSWLTVV.

The CDR3 region has the DNA TGCGCCAGCAGCCTAGGACAGGGGGCTCCCGGCGCTGAAGCTTTCTTT. Its translation: CASSLGQGAPGAEAFF. The chain links TRBV5-1 to TRBJ1-1; TRBD1 matches 11 bases. Germline loops: CDR1 SGHRS, CDR2 YFSETQ. The CDR3 is 16 residues long. The junction had 11 bases not matched to a gene; V was cut back by 4 bases and J by 6 bases. The whole variable domain, remainder taken from reference TRBV5-1 and TRBJ1-1, is KAGVTQTPRYLIKTRGQQVTLSCSPISGHRSVSWYQQTPGQGLQFLFEYFSETQRNKGNFPGRFSGRQFSNSRSEMNVSTLELGDSALYLCASSLGQGAPGAEAFFGQGTRLTVV.

This clone was observed once. This sequence joins TRBV28 and TRBJ1-3; D call uncertain. V was pared by 5 bases and J by 0 bases, with 14 bases between. Germline V gene data show CDR1 as MDHEN and CDR2 as SYDVKM. CDR3 length equals 16 residues. The CDR3 DNA follows: TGTGCCAGCAGTACCCGGTGGGCAGCCTCTGGAAACACCATATATTTT. This codes for CASSTRWAASGNTIYF.

V gene TRBV3-1 (or the pseudogene TRBV3-2) combines with J gene TRBJ2-2; maybe TRBD2 (6 bases). CDR1 LGHDT and CDR2 YNNKEL come from the germline V gene (reference sequence). The CDR3 has 15 amino acids. V gave up 7 bases and J gave up 3 bases, with 15 bases separating them. The CDR3 DNA follows: TGTGCCAGCAAAGACGGGAGATTAGACACCGGGGAGCTGTTTTTT. The encoded protein is CASKDGRLDTGELFF.